The next 20 T cell receptor beta chains were all read from a single sample in a study of blood T cell repertoires in COVID-19. Sequencing used immunoSEQ multiplex PCR; TCRdb keeps in-frame clones, though not all of them. The table has 130,000 to 150,000 clones, 80% to 90% seen once. Input material: peripheral blood. Every receptor here comes from a man aged 60 to 69 with active or convalescent COVID-19.

V gene TRBV5-6 combines with J gene TRBJ2-5; 8 bases are shared with TRBD1. Germline CDR1 reads SGHDT; CDR2 reads YYEEEE. J gave up 5 bases and V 0 bases, and 3 bases lay outside the gene matches. CDR3 length: 14 amino acids. CDR3 bases: TGTGCCAGCAGCTTGGACAGGGGGTATGAGACCCAGTACTTC. Residues: CASSLDRGYETQYF.

This chain joins TRBV4-3 and TRBJ1-2; D unclear. The length of the CDR3 is 13 residues. The V and J ends lost 5 bases and 3 bases respectively, with 10 bases between them. From germline, CDR1 is LGHNA and CDR2 YSLEER. DNA of the CDR3: TGCGCCAGCAGCTCTCCGGAGGACTATGGCTACACCTTC. Encoded protein: CASSSPEDYGYTF.

CDR3: CASQDSRRGYTF. CDR3 sequence (DNA): TGTGCCTCCCAGGACAGTCGGCGTGGCTACACCTTC. This chain uses TRBV19 with TRBJ1-2, with D tentatively TRBD1 (6 bases). Looked up from germline, CDR1 is LNHDA and CDR2 is SQIVND (reference sequence). This CDR3 is built from 12 residues. Trimming took 11 bases from V and 7 from J, leaving 17 bases between them.

This chain links TRBV7-2 with TRBJ1-2; perhaps TRBD1 as D (5 bases). Germline CDR1 reads SGHTA; CDR2 reads FQGNSA. V shed 6 bases and J shed 6 bases, with 14 bases lying between them. This CDR3 region has 13 residues. CDR3 nucleotide sequence: TGTGCCAGCAGGATGGACACGGTAAATGGCTACACCTTC. Translating it yields CASRMDTVNGYTF.

The V and J genes are TRBV10-3 and TRBJ2-3, with D unclear. The CDR3 length is 14 residues. The V end lost 6 bases, the J end lost 2 bases, and 12 bases lay between the germline ends. Germline CDR1 is ENHRY and CDR2 is SYGVKD. This CDR3 reads CAIRTDPNTDTQYF. CDR3 coding DNA: TGTGCCATCAGAACAGACCCAAACACAGATACGCAGTATTTT.

The chain combines TRBV9 with TRBJ2-2, with D possibly TRBD1 on 6 matching bases. The germline V gene has CDR1 SGDLS and CDR2 YYNGEE. The CDR3 is 17 amino acids. Trimming removed 0 bases from V and 5 bases from J, with 17 bases in between. CDR3 protein: CASSVDPLSGTTGELFF. DNA for the CDR3: TGTGCCAGCAGCGTAGACCCCCTCTCCGGGACAACCGGGGAGCTGTTTTTT.

The V gene is TRBV5-4, the J gene TRBJ2-5; 12 nucleotides align to TRBD1. The CDR3 has 15 amino acids. The J segment lost 5 bases and the V segment lost 3 bases, leaving 5 bases of the junction unmatched. Germline assignment: CDR1 SGHNT and CDR2 YYREEE (reference sequence). The CDR3 spells CASSSGTGGVETQYF. CDR3 coding DNA: TGTGCCAGCAGCTCAGGGACAGGGGGCGTCGAGACCCAGTACTTC.

This clone was recorded a few times. The rearrangement uses TRBV2 and TRBJ1-3; TRBD1 is a possible D gene (5 bases). The germline gives CDR1 SNHLY, CDR2 FYNNEI. V was trimmed by 2 bases and J by 4 bases, leaving 6 bases between them. The CDR3 length is 13 residues. The CDR3: CASSEWTGNTIYF. For the CDR3, the DNA is TGTGCCAGCAGTGAATGGACAGGAAACACCATATATTTT.

The chain employs TRBV19 and TRBJ1-5; the D is unclear. CDR3 length equals 12 residues. CDR1 is LNHDA, CDR2 SQIVND, per germline (reference sequence). V gave up 10 bases and J gave up 0 bases, with 7 bases separating them. Here the CDR3 DNA reads TGTGCCACCAGCGTTAGCAATCAGCCCCAGCATTTT. As protein: CATSVSNQPQHF. Filled out from reference TRBV19 and TRBJ1-5, the complete variable domain reads DGGITQSPKYLFRKEGQNVTLSCEQNLNHDAMYWYRQDPGQGLRLIYYSQIVNDFQKGDIAEGYSVSREKKESFPLTVTSAQKNPTAFYLCATSVSNQPQHFGDGTRLSIL.

The rearrangement links TRBV24-1 to TRBJ2-3; 7 nucleotides line up with TRBD2. Germline trimming cut 3 bases from V and 0 bases from J; bases unmatched to any gene: 8. CDR3 length: 17 residues. Germline values: CDR1 KGHDR, CDR2 SFDVKD. CDR3 residues: CATSDATSAGSTDTQYF. The CDR3, as DNA: TGTGCCACCAGTGATGCAACTTCAGCGGGGAGCACAGATACGCAGTATTTT.

The V gene is TRBV10-2, the J gene TRBJ2-1; D is perhaps TRBD1 (6 bases). The CDR3 contains 13 residues. Trimming took 2 bases from V and 9 from J, leaving 11 bases between them. Germline values: CDR1 WSHSY, CDR2 SAAADI. CDR3 DNA: TGCGCCAGCAGTGAGGACGCCAGGGGTGAGCAGTTCTTC. This sequence encodes CASSEDARGEQFF.

The count of this clone is one. The chain employs TRBV19 and TRBJ1-5, with 10 bases lining up with TRBD1. Looked up from germline, CDR1 is LNHDA and CDR2 is SQIVND (reference sequence). The CDR3 has 13 amino acids. V was pared by 7 bases and J by 4 bases, with 1 base of the junction left unmatched. CDR3 amino acids: CASTGQGNQPQHF. In DNA form, the CDR3 reads TGTGCCAGTACGGGACAGGGGAATCAGCCCCAGCATTTT. Looking up the rest from reference TRBV19 and TRBJ1-5 gives the full variable domain: DGGITQSPKYLFRKEGQNVTLSCEQNLNHDAMYWYRQDPGQGLRLIYYSQIVNDFQKGDIAEGYSVSREKKESFPLTVTSAQKNPTAFYLCASTGQGNQPQHFGDGTRLSIL.

V usage is TRBV4-1 and J usage is TRBJ1-4; possible D gene TRBD1, 5 bases. The CDR3 has 16 residues. Trimming stripped 0 bases from V and 5 bases from J, with 13 bases between. Looked up from germline, CDR1 is MGHRA and CDR2 is YSYEKL. Written as DNA, the CDR3 is TGCGCCAGCAGCCAAGACTCCGGGACTCGGAATGAAAAACTGTTTTTT. Amino acids: CASSQDSGTRNEKLFF.

The genes are TRBV5-1 and TRBJ1-4; D is uncertain. With 3 bases removed from V and 4 bases from J, the gap between germline ends came to 10 bases. Germline values: CDR1 SGHRS, CDR2 YFSETQ. This CDR3 spans 14 amino acids. CDR3 residues: CASSSSSGNEKLFF. The CDR3 bases are TGCGCCAGCAGCTCATCATCGGGTAATGAAAAACTGTTTTTT.

The V and J genes are TRBV7-9 and TRBJ2-1; D is perhaps TRBD2 (6 bases). CDR1 SEHNR and CDR2 FQNEAQ come from the germline V gene (reference sequence). Trimming removed 8 bases at V and 3 bases at J, with 14 bases between. This CDR3 is 14 amino acids long. The CDR3, as DNA: TGTGCCAGCTTGAGCGGGTCGAACTACAATGAGCAGTTCTTC. Its translation: CASLSGSNYNEQFF. Using reference TRBV7-9 and TRBJ2-1 for the parts outside the CDR3, the full variable domain is DTGVSQNPRHKITKRGQNVTFRCDPISEHNRLYWYRQTLGQGPEFLTYFQNEAQLEKSRLLSDRFSAERPKGSFSTLEIQRTEQGDSAMYLCASLSGSNYNEQFFGPGTRLTVL.

The V gene is TRBV5-1, the J gene TRBJ2-5, with 9 bases that match TRBD2. With 0 bases clipped from V and 4 bases from J, the junction kept 7 bases outside the gene matches. The CDR3 length is 16 residues. CDR1 and CDR2 (germline): SGHRS, YFSETQ. For the CDR3, the DNA is TGCGCCAGCAGCTTGGGGGTTCTAGCGGGACGAGAGACCCAGTACTTC. It specifies CASSLGVLAGRETQYF.

The chain carries TRBV6-2 or TRBV6-3 and TRBJ2-7, with 9 bases aligning to TRBD2. The CDR3 totals 15 residues. Unmatched junction bases numbered 3, after V lost 2 bases and J lost 1 base. Germline CDR1 is MNHEY and CDR2 is SVGEGT. CDR3 region: CASSYLAGGSYEQYF. The CDR3 bases are TGTGCCAGCAGTTACCTGGCGGGGGGGTCCTACGAGCAGTACTTC.

The chain uses TRBV15 and TRBJ2-1, with TRBD2 matching 8 bases. V lost 0 bases and J lost 1; bases outside the gene matches: 2. The CDR3 covers 16 residues. Looked up from germline, CDR1 is LNHNV and CDR2 is YYDKDF (reference sequence). For the CDR3, the DNA is TGTGCCACCAGCAGAGATCCGGGAGGGTCCTACAATGAGCAGTTCTTC. This gives the protein CATSRDPGGSYNEQFF.

The rearrangement links TRBV25-1 to TRBJ2-3; 8 positions agree with TRBD1. After removal of 3 bases from V and 0 bases from J, the junction contained 2 bases not matched to a gene. CDR3 length equals 15 residues. Germline V gene sequence: CDR1 MGHDK, CDR2 SYGVNS. CDR3 sequence reads: CASSEDRASTDTQYF. CDR3 bases: TGTGCCAGCAGTGAGGACAGGGCTAGCACAGATACGCAGTATTTT.

The chain couples TRBV29-1 to TRBJ1-2; 7 bases map to TRBD1. J was trimmed by 3 bases and V by 0 bases; bases with no gene match: 7. The CDR3 extends over 15 amino acids. CDR1 and CDR2 (germline): SQVTM, ANQGSEA. The CDR3 is CSVEDQRGHDYGYTF. The DNA for the CDR3 is TGCAGCGTTGAAGATCAAAGGGGGCACGACTATGGCTACACCTTC.